The sequence of this T cell receptor beta chain was determined in a study of cytomegalovirus exposure and HLA in healthy donors. The trim removed 3 bases at V and 1 base at J, leaving 4 bases unmatched. The CDR3 runs to 15 residues. Germline V gene data show CDR1 as LNHDA and CDR2 as SQIVND (reference sequence). Amplification used 60 Vbeta primers and 13 Jbeta primers. The data were produced by immunoSEQ multiplex PCR, yet TCRdb's version contains in-frame clones alone and is incomplete. Its table lists around 210,000 clones. The receptor was derived from a woman younger than 45 in good health and CMV-seropositive. This rearrangement joins TRBV19 to TRBJ2-3, with TRBD1 identical over 7 bases. The sequenced material came from PBMCs. The CDR3: CASSIRDRGTDTQYF. The DNA for the CDR3 is TGTGCCAGTAGTATTAGGGACAGAGGCACAGATACGCAGTATTTT.